These T cell receptor beta chains were read from a single sample in a study of Graves' ophthalmopathy and Graves' hyperthyroidism. TCRdb re-called the multiplex PCR reads with MiXCR, one entry per CDR3 protein. The sample has roughly 400,000 distinct CDR3 sequences, 18% seen once; the top ten hold roughly 1.4%. Sequenced input: peripheral blood. All receptors derive from a woman between 18 and 30 years old with Graves' ophthalmopathy. CDR3s include the opening cysteine and the closing phenylalanine or tryptophan. A D gene is named only where the DNA matches it firmly. Size is omitted from some rows. Given values are once, few, many or a class for expanded clones.

-,TRBV6-1,TRBJ1-5,-,CATWDLSHYQPQHF,TGTGCCACCTGGGATCTAAGTCACTATCAGCCCCAGCATTTT
many,TRBV20-1,TRBJ2-7,-,CSAKDYSYEQYF,TGCAGTGCTAAAGACTACAGCTACGAGCAGTACTTC
-,TRBV12-3/TRBV12-4,TRBJ1-6,TRBD1,CASSHTGGNSPLHF,TGTGCCAGCAGCCATACAGGGGGTAATTCACCCCTCCACTTT
few,TRBV6-1,TRBJ2-7,-,CASSEALTYEQYF,TGTGCCAGCAGTGAAGCCCTGACCTACGAGCAGTACTTC
many,TRBV4-3,TRBJ2-7,-,CASSQDTGNSPEQYF,TGCGCCAGCAGCCAAGATACGGGGAATTCGCCCGAGCAGTACTTC
many,TRBV28,TRBJ1-5,-,CASSLITQPQHF,TGTGCCAGCAGTTTAATTACGCAGCCCCAGCATTTT
-,TRBV12-3/TRBV12-4,TRBJ2-5,TRBD1,CASSAGTGVETQYF,TGTGCCAGCAGCGCCGGGACAGGGGTGGAGACCCAGTACTTC
many,TRBV20-1,TRBJ1-5,-,CSARSRTGGQPQHF,TGCAGTGCTAGATCCAGAACAGGAGGTCAGCCCCAGCATTTT
many,TRBV11-2,TRBJ1-1,TRBD1,CASSPRTGDKRTEAFF,TGTGCCAGCAGCCCCCGGACAGGGGACAAGAGGACTGAAGCTTTCTTT
few,TRBV6-1,TRBJ1-1,TRBD1,CASRTGQFEAFF,TGTGCCAGCAGGACGGGACAGTTTGAAGCTTTCTTT
many,TRBV28,TRBJ1-2,-,CASSLNGGRQMWGYGYTF,TGTGCCAGCAGTTTAAATGGCGGCCGACAAATGTGGGGCTATGGCTACACCTTC
many,TRBV9,TRBJ2-7,-,CASSVGNGQTYEQYF,TGTGCCAGCAGCGTAGGGAATGGCCAAACCTACGAGCAGTACTTC
many,TRBV5-1,TRBJ1-6,TRBD1,CASSLYDREYNSPLHF,TGCGCCAGCAGCCTCTACGACAGGGAATATAATTCACCCCTCCACTTT
many,TRBV12-5,TRBJ1-1,-,CASGFGMPNTEAFF,TGTGCTAGTGGTTTCGGCATGCCAAACACTGAAGCTTTCTTT
-,TRBV24-1,TRBJ1-2,-,CATSDLRDGYTF,TGTGCCACCAGTGATTTGAGGGATGGCTACACCTTC
-,TRBV20-1,TRBJ2-2,TRBD1,CSATRTGINGELFF,TGCAGTGCTACTAGGACAGGGATTAACGGGGAGCTGTTTTTT
many,TRBV29-1,TRBJ1-1,-,CSVDPGGMNTEAFF,TGCAGCGTTGACCCGGGGGGCATGAACACTGAAGCTTTCTTT
many,TRBV29-1,TRBJ2-7,TRBD2,CSPGGLAGEKREQYF,TGCAGCCCGGGGGGACTAGCGGGAGAAAAACGGGAGCAGTACTTC